The 22 T cell receptor beta chains in this list originate from one sample, sequenced in a study of T cell responses to AZD1222 COVID-19 vaccine. Repertoires were generated with immunoSEQ multiplex PCR, while TCRdb's copy carries only in-frame clones and drops some. Here the sample spans 150,000 or so clones, about 91% being singletons. The sample here was peripheral blood, taken on day 0 of AZD1222 vaccination. The receptors here all came from an adult in good health.

This chain links TRBV19 with TRBJ2-5; D possibly corresponds to TRBD1 (6 bases). CDR1 and CDR2 from the germline V gene are LNHDA and SQIVND (reference sequence). Trimming cost V 5 bases and J 2 bases, with 9 bases left between them. This CDR3 has 13 amino acids. This CDR3 reads CASSLQGQETQYF. The CDR3 region has the DNA TGTGCCAGTAGTCTGCAGGGGCAAGAGACCCAGTACTTC.

V is TRBV6-5 and J is TRBJ2-2; the D is unclear. V was shortened by 5 bases and J by 6 bases, with 10 bases between the two germline ends. Germline V gives CDR1 MNHEY, CDR2 SVGAGI. The CDR3 runs to 13 residues. CDR3 residues: CASSTLGAGELFF. CDR3 in DNA: TGTGCCAGCAGTACCCTAGGTGCCGGGGAGCTGTTTTTT.

The V gene is TRBV30, the J gene TRBJ1-2; possibly TRBD1 for D (6 bases). The CDR3 consists of 14 residues. Germline V gene data show CDR1 as GTSNPN and CDR2 as SVGIG (reference sequence). The V end lost 1 base, the J end lost 1 base, and 10 bases lay between the germline ends. The CDR3 nucleotides are TGTGCCTGGAGTGGAAGGACAGATAACTATGGCTACACCTTC. This translates into CAWSGRTDNYGYTF.

This clone was seen repeatedly, ten times or more. The chain combines TRBV7-9 with TRBJ2-7; D is ambiguous. V lost 4 bases and J 2 bases, leaving 9 bases between the germline ends. Germline assignment: CDR1 SEHNR and CDR2 FQNEAQ (reference sequence). This CDR3 contains 13 residues. The CDR3 is CASSSKGPYEQYF. The CDR3, as DNA: TGTGCCAGCAGCTCGAAAGGCCCCTACGAGCAGTACTTC.

The V call is TRBV6-1, the J call TRBJ1-1; D unresolved. The germline V gene has CDR1 MNHNS and CDR2 SASEGT. V was shortened by 1 base and J by 9 bases, with 12 bases between the two germline ends. This CDR3 has 13 amino acids. CDR3 in DNA: TGTGCCAGCAGTGAAGTAGGGAATCCCAAAGCTTTCTTT. Residues: CASSEVGNPKAFF.

The chain is built from TRBV5-4 and TRBJ1-1; D is uncertain. CDR3 length: 19 residues. Deletions cut 4 bases from V and 0 bases from J, with 25 bases between. Germline V CDR1 and CDR2: SGHNT, YYREEE (reference sequence). Here the CDR3 DNA reads TGTGCCAGCAGCCCCCCACGAAGTCCGGGATTCGGGGTGAACACTGAAGCTTTCTTT. It yields the protein CASSPPRSPGFGVNTEAFF.

This chain connects TRBV18 to TRBJ1-6; 8 bases are a match to TRBD1. The CDR3 runs to 14 residues. Germline V lookup: CDR1 KGHSH, CDR2 LQKENI. Trimming cost V 6 bases and J 7 bases; bases outside gene matches: 5. CDR3 sequence: CASSSGTGNSPLHF. The DNA of the CDR3 is TGTGCCAGCTCGTCCGGGACAGGAAATTCACCCCTCCACTTT.

The chain carries TRBV13 and TRBJ1-4, with a tentative D call TRBD1 (5 bases). V lost 4 bases, J lost 4 bases, and 10 bases lay in between. The V gene's germline CDR1 is PRHDT and CDR2 FYEKMQ (reference sequence). This CDR3 is 14 amino acids long. The CDR3 region is CASSYRMDNEKLFF. In DNA, the CDR3 is TGTGCCAGCAGCTACAGGATGGATAATGAAAAACTGTTTTTT.

This chain links TRBV25-1 with TRBJ1-6; D is uncertain. CDR1 is MGHDK, CDR2 SYGVNS, per germline. Between the trimmed V and J ends, which lost 4 bases and 7 bases, there was a span of 11 bases. This CDR3 region has 14 residues. This CDR3 is CASSVTRENSPLHF. CDR3 DNA: TGTGCCAGCAGTGTGACAAGGGAAAATTCACCCCTCCACTTT.

The rearrangement uses TRBV18 and TRBJ1-5; no clear D. The germline V gene encodes CDR1 KGHSH and CDR2 LQKENI. The CDR3 sequence is 17 residues long. Trimming took off 3 bases at V and 2 bases at J, with 17 bases between the two ends. The CDR3 reads CASSPAHLDQGNQPQHF. The CDR3 nucleotides are TGTGCCAGCTCACCCGCCCACCTAGATCAGGGCAATCAGCCCCAGCATTTT.

This clone has a single count. The rearrangement joins TRBV7-2 to TRBJ2-3; no firm D call. The CDR3 is made up of 15 amino acids. V was pared by 2 bases and J by 1 base, with 10 bases between. Germline-derived CDR1 and CDR2 are SGHTA and FQGNSA. The CDR3 nucleotides read TGTGCCAGCAGCTTATTAGGGCTAGGCACAGATACGCAGTATTTT. This sequence encodes CASSLLGLGTDTQYF.

The chain joins TRBV10-3 to TRBJ1-2; 7 nucleotides agree with TRBD1. The CDR3 is 15 amino acids. Trimming cost V 4 bases and J 4 bases; bases outside gene matches: 9. Per germline, CDR1 ENHRY and CDR2 SYGVKD. This CDR3 reads CAISGNGTVRYGYTF. CDR3 nucleotide sequence: TGTGCCATCAGTGGTAACGGGACAGTCCGCTATGGCTACACCTTC.

This chain links TRBV6-6 with TRBJ2-1; maybe TRBD2 (6 bases). This CDR3 has 13 amino acids. Germline-derived CDR1 and CDR2 are MNHNY and SVGAGI (reference sequence). V lost 2 bases and J 7 bases, leaving 9 bases between the germline ends. CDR3 in DNA: TGTGCCAGCAGTTACGAGGGGAGGAATGAGCAGTTCTTC. It is translated as CASSYEGRNEQFF.

This clone was counted once. The chain has TRBV5-1 and TRBJ1-3, with D unresolved. The CDR3 is 16 residues long. Germline CDR1 is SGHRS and CDR2 is YFSETQ. Trimming removed 1 base from V and 0 bases from J, with 11 bases in between. The CDR3: CASSLFAGSSGNTIYF. The CDR3 DNA sequence: TGCGCCAGCAGCTTGTTCGCCGGTAGCTCTGGAAACACCATATATTTT. The variable domain in full, completed from reference TRBV5-1 and TRBJ1-3, reads KAGVTQTPRYLIKTRGQQVTLSCSPISGHRSVSWYQQTPGQGLQFLFEYFSETQRNKGNFPGRFSGRQFSNSRSEMNVSTLELGDSALYLCASSLFAGSSGNTIYFGEGSWLTVV.

The gene calls are TRBV25-1 and TRBJ2-7, with no clear D. This CDR3 spans 11 amino acids. The germline V gene encodes CDR1 MGHDK and CDR2 SYGVNS. Trimming removed 10 bases from V and 11 bases from J, with 18 bases in between. The CDR3 region is CATCPPPRKYF. The CDR3 DNA reads as TGTGCCACCTGCCCACCGCCTCGAAAGTACTTC.

This clone was recorded a few times. This chain links TRBV10-3 with TRBJ1-2; 8 bases map to TRBD1. The ends lost 4 bases at V and 7 bases at J; junction bases unmatched: 14. Germline V gives CDR1 ENHRY, CDR2 SYGVKD. This CDR3 is 16 amino acids long. The CDR3 DNA sequence: TGTGCCATCAGTGGAGTCGGGGCCCAGGGGGCCGGTGGCTACACCTTC. Amino acids: CAISGVGAQGAGGYTF.

V and J are TRBV18 and TRBJ2-7; perhaps TRBD2 as D (7 bases). V dropped 3 bases and J dropped 2 bases, with 14 bases sitting between them. The CDR3 totals 15 residues. CDR1 KGHSH and CDR2 LQKENI come from the germline V gene. The CDR3 region has the DNA TGTGCCAGCTCACCGGGGAGGGGGGTTACCTACGAGCAGTACTTC. This encodes CASSPGRGVTYEQYF.

This rearrangement joins TRBV23-1 to TRBJ2-5; possible D gene TRBD1, 5 bases. TRBV23-1 is classed as an ORF, of uncertain function. Trimming stripped 4 bases from V and 1 base from J, with 13 bases between. CDR3 length equals 15 residues. The CDR3 DNA sequence: TGCGCCAGCAGTCTTACCCGGACACTCCAAGAGACCCAGTACTTC. Translation gives CASSLTRTLQETQYF.

For the CDR3, the DNA is TGTGCCAGTAGCGATCTCACAGGGGCCCTACGCTCCTACAATGAGCAGTTCTTC. It codes for CASSDLTGALRSYNEQFF. The chain links TRBV19 to TRBJ2-1, with 7 bases lining up with TRBD1. Germline V gene data show CDR1 as LNHDA and CDR2 as SQIVND (reference sequence). The CDR3 loop spans 18 amino acids. V lost 6 bases to trimming and J lost 0 bases; unmatched junction nucleotides: 14.

The chain recombines TRBV19 with TRBJ1-6; D might be TRBD1 (5 bases). The CDR3 loop spans 12 amino acids. Germline V lookup: CDR1 LNHDA, CDR2 SQIVND (reference sequence). Deletions cut 5 bases from V and 8 bases from J, with 7 bases between. In nucleotides, the CDR3 is TGTGCCAGTAGTTCCAGGGATTCACCCCTCCACTTT. Residues: CASSSRDSPLHF.

The genes are TRBV9 and TRBJ2-3, with 12 bases lining up with TRBD2. The CDR3 extends over 15 amino acids. CDR1 is SGDLS, CDR2 YYNGEE, per germline. J was trimmed by 1 base and V by 7 bases; bases with no gene match: 4. In DNA form, the CDR3 reads TGTGCCAGCGGTAGACTAGCGGGGGGCACAGATACGCAGTATTTT. This codes for CASGRLAGGTDTQYF.

The rearrangement joins TRBV6-2 or TRBV6-3 to TRBJ2-4; 8 bases match TRBD2. CDR3 size: 14 residues. Trimming at V came to 6 bases and at J to 5 bases, leaving 6 bases not matched to a gene. Germline V gene lookup returns CDR1 MNHEY and CDR2 SVGEGT. The CDR3 reads CASSRGGPENIQYF. The CDR3 DNA is TGTGCCAGCAGCCGGGGGGGCCCCGAAAACATTCAGTACTTC.